A single sample gave rise to the 26 T cell receptor beta chains below, sequenced in a study of lymphopenia after photon versus proton radiotherapy. Repertoires were generated with immunoSEQ multiplex PCR, while TCRdb's copy carries only in-frame clones and drops some. This sample has approximately 65,000 clones; about nine tenths occur once, and the top ten carry 11%. The source was peripheral blood, collected from a patient treated with proton-based radiotherapy. The receptors originated from a man at least 80 years old with esophageal cancer.

The chain carries TRBV7-3 and TRBJ2-1, with D possibly TRBD2 on 6 matching bases. Trimming took off 2 bases at V and 2 bases at J, with 7 bases between the two ends. The CDR3 loop spans 14 amino acids. CDR1 SGHTA and CDR2 FQGTGA come from the germline V gene. CDR3 sequence reads: CASSLSSAYNEQFF. CDR3 DNA: TGTGCCAGCAGCTTATCTAGCGCCTACAATGAGCAGTTCTTC.

CDR3 coding DNA: TGTGCCAGCAGCTTGCGGACAGCTCACCCGAACACTGAAGCTTTCTTT. It translates to CASSLRTAHPNTEAFF. This sequence joins TRBV27 and TRBJ1-1; D might be TRBD1 (6 bases). Trimming left V 6 bases short and J 1 base short, with 18 bases between. The CDR3 sequence is 16 residues long. The V gene's germline CDR1 is MNHEY and CDR2 SMNVEV (reference sequence).

The rearrangement uses TRBV7-2 and TRBJ1-2; 9 bases match TRBD1. CDR3 length: 15 amino acids. The trim removed 0 bases at V and 4 bases at J, leaving 3 bases unmatched. Germline loops: CDR1 SGHTA, CDR2 FQGNSA. The CDR3 is CASSLARGQGYGYTF. CDR3 sequence (DNA): TGTGCCAGCAGCTTAGCACGGGGACAGGGCTATGGCTACACCTTC. Together with reference TRBV7-2 and TRBJ1-2, the CDR3 gives the full variable domain: GAGVSQSPSNKVTEKGKDVELRCDPISGHTALYWYRQSLGQGLEFLIYFQGNSAPDKSGLPSDRFSAERTGGSVSTLTIQRTQQEDSAVYLCASSLARGQGYGYTFGSGTRLTVV.

The V call is TRBV2, the J call TRBJ2-3; 7 bases align to TRBD1. CDR1 and CDR2 from the germline V gene are SNHLY and FYNNEI. V shed 6 bases and J 1 base; nucleotides not matched to a gene: 7. The length of the CDR3 is 15 residues. CDR3 nucleotides: TGTGCCAGCAGGATACAGGGGAGAGGCACAGATACGCAGTATTTT. It encodes CASRIQGRGTDTQYF. The full variable domain, rest sourced from reference TRBV2 and TRBJ2-3, is EPEVTQTPSHQVTQMGQEVILRCVPISNHLYFYWYRQILGQKVEFLVSFYNNEISEKSEIFDDQFSVERPDGSNFTLKIRSTKLEDSAMYFCASRIQGRGTDTQYFGPGTRLTVL.

The chain recombines TRBV7-9 with TRBJ2-7; D may match TRBD1 or TRBD2 (6 bases each). CDR3 size: 17 residues. Trimming stripped 10 bases from V and 0 bases from J, with 25 bases between. Germline V gene sequence: CDR1 SEHNR, CDR2 FQNEAQ (reference sequence). The CDR3 coding sequence is TGTGCCATCCGATCCGGAGGAGGGGGGTTAAGCTCCTACGAGCAGTACTTC. Translation gives CAIRSGGGGLSSYEQYF.

This clone has just one count. The chain recombines TRBV5-5 with TRBJ1-2; 8 bases fit TRBD1. Germline V gene data show CDR1 as SGHKS and CDR2 as YYEKEE (reference sequence). V was clipped by 0 bases and J by 4 bases; unmatched bases: 5. There are 15 residues in the CDR3. The CDR3 sequence is CASSLGTGTFYGYTF. The CDR3 DNA sequence: TGTGCCAGCAGCTTGGGGACAGGGACCTTCTATGGCTACACCTTC. Filled out from reference TRBV5-5 and TRBJ1-2, the complete variable domain reads DAGVTQSPTHLIKTRGQQVTLRCSPISGHKSVSWYQQVLGQGPQFIFQYYEKEERGRGNFPDRFSARQFPNYSSELNVNALLLGDSALYLCASSLGTGTFYGYTFGSGTRLTVV.

This chain connects TRBV7-6 to TRBJ1-4; a possible D gene is TRBD1 (5 bases). Germline-derived CDR1 and CDR2 are SGHVS and FNYEAQ. The CDR3 is 17 amino acids. Trimming took 5 bases from V and 2 from J, leaving 18 bases between them. The CDR3 reads CASSKTGLRVTNEKLFF. In nucleotides, the CDR3 is TGTGCCAGCAGCAAAACGGGCCTCAGGGTGACTAATGAAAAACTGTTTTTT.

A single count supports this clone. The chain combines TRBV6-5 with TRBJ1-3; weak D call: TRBD1 (5 bases). The CDR3 has 14 amino acids. CDR1 is MNHEY, CDR2 SVGAGI, per germline. V was pared by 6 bases and J by 0 bases, with 9 bases between. In DNA form, the CDR3 reads TGTGCCAGCAGGAGACAGACCTCTGGAAACACCATATATTTT. It translates to CASRRQTSGNTIYF.

The chain combines TRBV10-2 with TRBJ2-1, with 13 bases that match TRBD2. This CDR3 has 15 residues. Looked up from germline, CDR1 is WSHSY and CDR2 is SAAADI. J was trimmed by 8 bases and V by 3 bases; bases with no gene match: 4. CDR3 sequence reads: CASSDGLAGVHEQFF. The CDR3 DNA sequence: TGCGCCAGCAGTGACGGACTAGCGGGAGTTCATGAGCAGTTCTTC.

This sequence joins TRBV4-2 and TRBJ2-3; a weak D match, TRBD2 (5 bases). This CDR3 has 16 residues. Germline V gene data show CDR1 as LGHNA and CDR2 as YNFKEQ. V was trimmed by 0 bases and J by 6 bases, leaving 16 bases between them. CDR3 sequence: CASSQEALRLADTQYF. For the CDR3, the DNA is TGTGCCAGCAGCCAAGAGGCCCTGAGGCTAGCCGATACGCAGTATTTT.

V and J are TRBV19 and TRBJ1-6; D is ambiguous. CDR3 size: 16 residues. Germline loops: CDR1 LNHDA, CDR2 SQIVND (reference sequence). Trimming shortened V by 3 bases and J by 3 bases, and 12 bases separated the two germline ends. The CDR3 DNA sequence: TGTGCCAGTAGTATGAGAGGTCCAGTCTATAATTCACCCCTCCACTTT. As protein: CASSMRGPVYNSPLHF.

V gene TRBV18 combines with J gene TRBJ1-4; 9 nucleotides align to TRBD1. After removal of 0 bases from V and 6 bases from J, the junction contained 5 bases not matched to a gene. Germline V gene lookup returns CDR1 KGHSH and CDR2 LQKENI. The CDR3 is made up of 16 amino acids. Here the CDR3 DNA reads TGTGCCAGCTCACCACCGTCCGGGACAGGGCATGAAAAACTGTTTTTT. Protein: CASSPPSGTGHEKLFF.

The genes are TRBV5-1 and TRBJ2-3, with 15 bases identical to TRBD2. The germline CDR1 and CDR2 sequences are SGHRS and YFSETQ. The CDR3 has 19 residues. V trimming: 4 bases; J trimming: 4 bases; junction bases outside the gene matches: 13. In nucleotides, the CDR3 is TGCGCCAGCAGCACAGGGACTAGCGGGAGGATTGGGGGCCCAGATACGCAGTATTTT. It yields the protein CASSTGTSGRIGGPDTQYF.

V gene TRBV9 combines with J gene TRBJ2-1; TRBD2 aligns across 8 bases. CDR1 and CDR2 from the germline V gene are SGDLS and YYNGEE. After removal of 3 bases from V and 8 bases from J, the junction contained 10 bases not matched to a gene. CDR3 length: 15 amino acids. The CDR3 loop reads CASSDGSGSLDEQFF. The CDR3 DNA is TGTGCCAGCAGCGACGGGAGCGGGAGTTTGGATGAGCAGTTCTTC.

Concerning this clone itself: Mismatch with germline at one junction end may stem from a read error. This CDR3 is CACSGRGADTQYF. For the CDR3, the DNA is TGTGCCTGCAGCGGACGGGGCGCAGATACGCAGTATTTT. This chain links TRBV7-2 with TRBJ2-3; D tentatively reads TRBD1 or TRBD2 (5 bases each). CDR1 and CDR2 from the germline V gene are SGHTA and FQGNSA. There are 13 residues in the CDR3.

The chain combines TRBV2 with TRBJ2-7, with TRBD1 identical over 7 bases. In germline, CDR1 is SNHLY, CDR2 FYNNEI. The CDR3 spans 14 residues. The V gene end was trimmed by 7 bases and the J gene end by 2 bases; junction bases not matched to a gene: 8. The CDR3 DNA reads as TGTGCCAGCAATTGGGACAGCCTAACCTACGAGCAGTACTTC. Its translation: CASNWDSLTYEQYF.

V and J are TRBV19 and TRBJ1-5; D gene uncertain. Germline V gene data show CDR1 as LNHDA and CDR2 as SQIVND (reference sequence). Trimming cost V 3 bases and J 7 bases, with 10 bases left between them. CDR3 length equals 13 residues. CDR3 in amino acids: CASSINGPQPQHF. The CDR3 DNA reads TGTGCCAGTAGTATTAACGGGCCCCAGCCCCAGCATTTT.

This chain joins TRBV7-8 and TRBJ1-1; D possibly corresponds to TRBD1 (5 bases). The CDR3 extends over 13 amino acids. V was pared by 2 bases and J by 12 bases, with 16 bases between. Germline-derived CDR1 and CDR2 are SGHVS and FQNEAQ. CDR3 in DNA: TGTGCCAGCAGCTTATTTTTGAGGGCAGGGACTTTCTTT. Its translation is CASSLFLRAGTFF.

This chain links TRBV6-6 with TRBJ2-5, with 10 bases lining up with TRBD1. V shed 7 bases and J 5 bases; nucleotides not matched to a gene: 7. The CDR3 is 14 residues long. Germline V gives CDR1 MNHNY, CDR2 SVGAGI (reference sequence). The CDR3 bases are TGTGCCAGCACACCGACAGGGGGCGTCGAGACCCAGTACTTC. Translated, it gives CASTPTGGVETQYF.

This clone was observed a handful of times. This specimen includes other DNA sequences encoding the same CDR3. The chain carries TRBV7-2 and TRBJ1-1; D gene ambiguous. This CDR3 comprises 15 residues. Germline V gene lookup returns CDR1 SGHTA and CDR2 FQGNSA. V lost 0 bases and J lost 1, with 9 bases in between. The CDR3 DNA is TGTGCCAGCAGCTTAGCTATCGAGAGGAACACTGAAGCTTTCTTT. It specifies CASSLAIERNTEAFF.

The chain links TRBV10-3 to TRBJ2-2; perhaps TRBD1 as D (5 bases). From germline, CDR1 is ENHRY and CDR2 SYGVKD. Trimming pared 11 bases from V and 3 bases from J, leaving 10 bases between. The CDR3 is made up of 12 amino acids. The CDR3 region is CALGRDTGELFF. In DNA form, the CDR3 reads TGTGCCCTGGGGCGAGACACCGGGGAGCTGTTTTTT.

This clone was seen a single time. The chain couples TRBV19 to TRBJ1-6, with TRBD1 matching 7 bases. Germline V gene lookup returns CDR1 LNHDA and CDR2 SQIVND (reference sequence). CDR3 length: 13 residues. V was pared by 6 bases and J by 6 bases, with 2 bases of the junction left unmatched. The CDR3 spells CASSGTANSPLHF. DNA for the CDR3: TGTGCCAGTAGCGGGACAGCTAATTCACCCCTCCACTTT.

The rearrangement links TRBV9 to TRBJ2-5; TRBD2 is a possible D gene (5 bases). CDR1 and CDR2 (germline): SGDLS, YYNGEE. Between the trimmed V and J ends, which lost 3 bases and 2 bases, there was a span of 8 bases. This CDR3 is 13 amino acids long. The CDR3 coding sequence is TGTGCCAGCAGCGGTAGCGCGCAAGAGACCCAGTACTTC. Translation gives CASSGSAQETQYF.

The J gene is TRBJ1-5, the V gene TRBV11-2; tentative D call: TRBD1 (5 bases). Per the germline V gene, CDR1 is SGHAT and CDR2 is FQNNGV. V lost 2 bases and J 9 bases, leaving 20 bases between the germline ends. CDR3 size: 16 residues. Written as DNA, the CDR3 is TGTGCCAGCAGCTTAAGGGGACGGGAGGCCGCCGGGCCCCAGCATTTT. The encoded protein is CASSLRGREAAGPQHF.

This rearrangement joins TRBV2 to TRBJ2-1; possible D gene TRBD2, 6 bases. Trimming shortened V by 1 base and J by 8 bases, and 12 bases separated the two germline ends. The CDR3 is 14 residues long. Per germline, CDR1 SNHLY and CDR2 FYNNEI. The CDR3 nucleotides read TGTGCCAGCAGTGAAGGGGGGTGGGAGGATGAGCAGTTCTTC. Its translation is CASSEGGWEDEQFF.

This chain uses TRBV18 with TRBJ2-3, with D perhaps matching TRBD1 (6 bases). This CDR3 spans 14 amino acids. Germline loops: CDR1 KGHSH, CDR2 LQKENI. Trimming shortened V by 6 bases and J by 2 bases, and 12 bases separated the two germline ends. CDR3 sequence reads: CASSRGQYTDTQYF. DNA for the CDR3: TGTGCCAGCTCTCGTGGACAGTACACAGATACGCAGTATTTT. The full variable domain, in which reference TRBV18 and TRBJ2-3 provide the parts outside the CDR3, is NAGVMQNPRHLVRRRGQEARLRCSPMKGHSHVYWYRQLPEEGLKFMVYLQKENIIDESGMPKERFSAEFPKEGPSILRIQQVVRGDSAAYFCASSRGQYTDTQYFGPGTRLTVL.